The next 3 T cell receptor beta chains were all read from a single sample in a study of blood T cell repertoires in COVID-19. Only in-frame clones appear in the TCRdb table, and some are missing; sequencing was by immunoSEQ multiplex PCR. Among around 130,000 clones listed, 80% to 85% were seen once. The sequenced material came from PBMCs or T cells enriched from blood (not recorded which). These receptors all stem from a woman under 40 who had recovered from COVID-19.

The V and J genes are TRBV4-3 and TRBJ1-4, with 11 bases matching TRBD1. Germline trimming cut 5 bases from V and 4 bases from J; bases unmatched to any gene: 6. Germline-derived CDR1 and CDR2 are LGHNA and YSLEER. This CDR3 has 16 residues. CDR3 in DNA: TGCGCCAGCAGCATGGGACAGGGGGAAGATAATGAAAAACTGTTTTTT. Amino acids: CASSMGQGEDNEKLFF.

The rearrangement uses TRBV24-1 and TRBJ1-5; 7 bases map to TRBD1. V was clipped by 4 bases and J by 9 bases; unmatched bases: 8. The CDR3 consists of 14 residues. The germline V gene has CDR1 KGHDR and CDR2 SFDVKD. CDR3 sequence reads: CATSEATGLPPQHF. As DNA, the CDR3 is TGTGCCACCAGTGAAGCGACAGGGTTGCCGCCCCAGCATTTT.

In its sample, this clone was seen a few times. The V and J genes are TRBV30 and TRBJ2-2; 7 nucleotides line up with TRBD1. The CDR3 sequence is 13 residues long. Per the germline V gene, CDR1 is GTSNPN and CDR2 is SVGIG (reference sequence). The CDR3 loop is CARDSSNTGELFF. The CDR3 DNA is TGTGCGAGGGACAGCTCGAACACCGGGGAGCTGTTTTTT.